Below, 27 T cell receptor beta chains from the same sample are listed, as sequenced in a study of T cells in tumors after PD-1 blockade. Time point described: first of two pre-therapy site-matched biopsies 2 to 3 months apart. Using immunoSEQ multiplex PCR, the repertoire was profiled, and TCRdb retains in-frame clones only, with some absent. The repertoire includes 4,000 to 5,000 clones, about 73% of them detected once, and 7% to 8.5% sits in the top ten. Sequenced here: tumor tissue, sampled before anti-PD-1 treatment. The receptor source for this set is a human donor with basal cell carcinoma.

The V call is TRBV5-1, the J call TRBJ2-1, with D unclear. The CDR3 runs to 15 residues. The V end was cut by 7 bases, the J end by 0 bases, with 14 bases between. In germline, CDR1 is SGHRS, CDR2 YFSETQ. The CDR3 region has the DNA TGCGCCAGCGGAAGACGGACGTTCTCCTACAATGAGCAGTTCTTC. Its protein is CASGRRTFSYNEQFF.

The chain couples TRBV6-5 to TRBJ1-1, with 7 bases fitting TRBD1. This CDR3 is built from 14 residues. Trimming cost V 4 bases and J 11 bases; bases outside gene matches: 13. CDR1 is MNHEY and CDR2 is SVGAGI in the germline V gene. The CDR3 region has the DNA TGTGCCAGCAGTTCGAAAGGGGGCGGGGTGGCTGCTTTCTTT. Its translation is CASSSKGGGVAAFF.

The chain combines TRBV6-5 with TRBJ2-5, with TRBD1 as a possible D gene (6 bases). The V gene lost 8 bases and the J gene lost 5 bases, with 18 bases spanning the gap. Germline CDR1 and CDR2: MNHEY and SVGAGI. This CDR3 region has 14 residues. The CDR3 DNA follows: TGTGCCAGCTCGCAGGGGTCGTTCGTGGAGACCCAGTACTTC. As protein: CASSQGSFVETQYF.

This clone appeared a single time. The chain links TRBV5-1 to TRBJ1-5; D ambiguous. Germline lookup yields CDR1 SGHRS and CDR2 YFSETQ. V was pared by 1 base and J by 2 bases, with 7 bases between. This CDR3 spans 14 amino acids. The CDR3 sequence: CASSLSGGNQPQHF. The CDR3 DNA is TGCGCCAGCAGCTTGTCCGGGGGCAATCAGCCCCAGCATTTT. Based on the CDR3 plus reference TRBV5-1 and TRBJ1-5, the full variable domain is KAGVTQTPRYLIKTRGQQVTLSCSPISGHRSVSWYQQTPGQGLQFLFEYFSETQRNKGNFPGRFSGRQFSNSRSEMNVSTLELGDSALYLCASSLSGGNQPQHFGDGTRLSIL.

V gene TRBV13 combines with J gene TRBJ1-2; 8 bases match TRBD1. Germline values: CDR1 PRHDT, CDR2 FYEKMQ (reference sequence). The V gene end was trimmed by 5 bases and the J gene end by 2 bases; junction bases not matched to a gene: 4. CDR3 length equals 14 residues. CDR3 loop: CASSLGTGNYGYTF. In DNA, the CDR3 is TGTGCCAGCAGCCTCGGGACAGGAAACTATGGCTACACCTTC.

This chain links TRBV2 with TRBJ1-5; D gene uncertain. This CDR3 has 15 amino acids. Per the germline V gene, CDR1 is SNHLY and CDR2 is FYNNEI. V lost 1 base and J lost 2, with 9 bases in between. As DNA, the CDR3 is TGTGCCAGCAGTGAAGAAGGGCCCGGCAATCAGCCCCAGCATTTT. This gives the protein CASSEEGPGNQPQHF.

The CDR3 loop reads CASSLEAGSNEKLFF. CDR3 bases: TGTGCCAGCAGCCTAGAGGCAGGGAGTAATGAAAAACTGTTTTTT. V and J are TRBV7-2 and TRBJ1-4; a weak D match, TRBD1 (5 bases). The CDR3 totals 15 residues. CDR1 is SGHTA and CDR2 is FQGNSA in the germline V gene. V lost 5 bases to trimming and J lost 4 bases, with 14 bases between them.

The chain uses TRBV24-1 and TRBJ2-7; maybe TRBD1 (6 bases). The V and J ends lost 4 bases and 4 bases respectively, with 16 bases between them. This CDR3 is built from 15 residues. Per the germline V gene, CDR1 is KGHDR and CDR2 is SFDVKD. The CDR3 DNA is TGTGCCACCAGTGACTCAGGGGCCCCACTGTACGAGCAGTACTTC. Residues: CATSDSGAPLYEQYF.

The J gene is TRBJ2-1, the V gene TRBV18; D uncertain. Germline CDR1 and CDR2: KGHSH and LQKENI. There are 15 residues in the CDR3. Trimming took off 0 bases at V and 1 base at J, with 7 bases between the two ends. CDR3 bases: TGTGCCAGCTCACCACCGGGAATATCCTACAATGAGCAGTTCTTC. Translating gives CASSPPGISYNEQFF.

The gene calls are TRBV19 and TRBJ2-2, with D tentatively TRBD1 (7 bases). Germline V gene sequence: CDR1 LNHDA, CDR2 SQIVND (reference sequence). V lost 5 bases, J lost 6 bases, and 16 bases lay in between. The CDR3 is 15 amino acids. This chain's CDR3 is CASSSGDRYSGELFF. DNA of the CDR3: TGTGCCAGTAGTTCGGGGGACAGATACTCCGGGGAGCTGTTTTTT.

This clone is termed medium-sized. V and J are TRBV5-1 and TRBJ1-2; 12 positions agree with TRBD1. This CDR3 is 14 amino acids long. Trimming cost V 3 bases and J 12 bases; bases outside gene matches: 9. In germline, CDR1 is SGHRS, CDR2 YFSETQ. CDR3 nucleotide sequence: TGCGCCAGCAGCTACACATCGGGACAGGGGGCTCACACCTTC. Residues: CASSYTSGQGAHTF.

V gene TRBV18 combines with J gene TRBJ2-5; D tentatively reads TRBD1 or TRBD2 (6 bases each). Between the trimmed V and J ends, which lost 4 bases and 4 bases, there was a span of 13 bases. Germline V gene sequence: CDR1 KGHSH, CDR2 LQKENI. CDR3 length: 14 residues. The CDR3 nucleotides read TGTGCCAGCTCACGGGATGGAGGGGGAGAGACCCAGTACTTC. It codes for CASSRDGGGETQYF.

The table lists this clone with a few counts. This chain uses TRBV28 with TRBJ1-6; possible D gene TRBD1, 6 bases. This CDR3 spans 14 amino acids. The germline V gene has CDR1 MDHEN and CDR2 SYDVKM. Trimming stripped 5 bases from V and 7 bases from J, with 12 bases between. In DNA form, the CDR3 reads TGTGCCAGCAGTGCCGACAGGAGAAATTCACCCCTCCACTTT. As protein: CASSADRRNSPLHF.

The chain links TRBV7-6 to TRBJ1-1, with a tentative D call TRBD1 (6 bases). V dropped 4 bases and J dropped 0 bases, with 15 bases sitting between them. The CDR3 is made up of 16 amino acids. Per germline, CDR1 SGHVS and CDR2 FNYEAQ. The CDR3 DNA reads as TGTGCCAGCAGCTACCTGGGGAGGGACATGAACACTGAAGCTTTCTTT. Translation: CASSYLGRDMNTEAFF. The complete variable domain, with remaining parts taken from reference TRBV7-6 and TRBJ1-1, reads GAGVSQSPRYKVTKRGQDVALRCDPISGHVSLYWYRQALGQGPEFLTYFNYEAQQDKSGLPNDRFSAERPEGSISTLTIQRTEQRDSAMYRCASSYLGRDMNTEAFFGQGTRLTVV.

In this sample, this clone turned up a few times. V gene TRBV2 combines with J gene TRBJ2-5; D could derive from TRBD1 or TRBD2 (6 bases each). V lost 1 base, J lost 5 bases, and 14 bases lay in between. In germline, CDR1 is SNHLY, CDR2 FYNNEI. The length of the CDR3 is 15 residues. The CDR3 sequence: CASSEGAGGGETQYF. The CDR3 DNA reads TGTGCCAGCAGTGAAGGCGCCGGGGGCGGGGAGACCCAGTACTTC.

The V and J genes are TRBV3-1 (or the pseudogene TRBV3-2) and TRBJ2-1, with D hard to call. V lost 5 bases and J 5 bases, leaving 7 bases between the germline ends. The CDR3 sequence is 12 residues long. In germline, CDR1 is LGHDT, CDR2 YNNKEL (reference sequence). The CDR3 region has the DNA TGTGCCAGCAGCTCGATAGACAATGAGCAGTTCTTC. Translating gives CASSSIDNEQFF.

The chain couples TRBV14 to TRBJ2-5; 9 bases line up with TRBD1. V gave up 2 bases and J gave up 4 bases; unmatched junction bases: 5. The germline V gene encodes CDR1 SGHDN and CDR2 FVKESK. This CDR3 region has 15 residues. The DNA for the CDR3 is TGTGCCAGCAGCCAAATTACAGGGGGCATAGAGACCCAGTACTTC. Protein: CASSQITGGIETQYF. The whole variable domain, filled in from reference TRBV14 and TRBJ2-5, reads EAGVTQFPSHSVIEKGQTVTLRCDPISGHDNLYWYRRVMGKEIKFLLHFVKESKQDESGMPNNRFLAERTGGTYSTLKVQPAELEDSGVYFCASSQITGGIETQYFGPGTRLLVL.

The chain couples TRBV12-3 or TRBV12-4 to TRBJ2-7; TRBD1 matches 8 bases. With V trimmed by 3 bases and J by 7 bases, 5 bases remained unmatched. The CDR3 has 13 residues. CDR3 loop: CASSFITGGEQYF. In DNA form, the CDR3 reads TGTGCCAGCAGTTTTATAACAGGGGGAGAGCAGTACTTC.

This chain links TRBV10-3 with TRBJ2-5; 11 bases are shared with TRBD2. CDR1 and CDR2 from the germline V gene are ENHRY and SYGVKD. The J segment lost 5 bases and the V segment lost 0 bases, leaving 8 bases of the junction unmatched. The CDR3 length is 17 residues. CDR3 nucleotide sequence: TGTGCCATCAGTGAGTCAAGTACGACTAGCGGGATCGAGACCCAGTACTTC. It encodes CAISESSTTSGIETQYF.

This chain connects TRBV3-1 (or the pseudogene TRBV3-2) to TRBJ2-2; 8 nucleotides align to TRBD2. CDR1 and CDR2 from the germline V gene are LGHDT and YNNKEL (reference sequence). Trimming at V came to 4 bases and at J to 2 bases, leaving 3 bases not matched to a gene. CDR3 size: 15 residues. The CDR3 loop is CASSPSGGNTGELFF. In nucleotides, the CDR3 is TGTGCCAGCAGCCCCAGCGGGGGAAACACCGGGGAGCTGTTTTTT.

The genes are TRBV7-6 and TRBJ1-3; 7 nucleotides match TRBD1. From germline, CDR1 is SGHVS and CDR2 FNYEAQ. V was pared by 5 bases and J by 2 bases, with 6 bases of the junction left unmatched. This CDR3 region has 15 residues. CDR3 nucleotide sequence: TGTGCCAGCAGCCGACAGGGTGGCCCTGGAAACACCATATATTTT. Residues: CASSRQGGPGNTIYF.

V and J are TRBV30 and TRBJ2-3, with 7 bases that match TRBD2. The CDR3 has 12 amino acids. Germline V gene lookup returns CDR1 GTSNPN and CDR2 SVGIG (reference sequence). The ends lost 5 bases at V and 8 bases at J; junction bases unmatched: 7. In nucleotides, the CDR3 is TGTGCCTGGGTCTGGGCTAGCGGTACGCAGTATTTT. Residues: CAWVWASGTQYF.

V is TRBV4-1 and J is TRBJ2-5; either TRBD1 or TRBD2 may supply D (6 bases each). The CDR3 sequence is 14 residues long. The germline V gene has CDR1 MGHRA and CDR2 YSYEKL. Trimming left V 1 base short and J 4 bases short, with 10 bases between. For the CDR3, the DNA is TGCGCCAGCAGCCAAGTAGGGGGGCCAGAGACCCAGTACTTC. Encoded protein: CASSQVGGPETQYF.

By its share, this clone is large. The chain recombines TRBV30 with TRBJ2-1; TRBD2 agrees at 12 bases. CDR3 length: 15 residues. Germline CDR1 GTSNPN, CDR2 SVGIG (reference sequence). V lost 4 bases and J lost 7; bases outside the gene matches: 8. CDR3 coding DNA: TGTGCCTGGACTCCTAGCGGGGGGGCAAGGAATGAGCAGTTCTTC. Translated, it gives CAWTPSGGARNEQFF.

The rearrangement uses TRBV7-9 and TRBJ2-2; 10 bases are a match to TRBD1. CDR3 length: 14 residues. Germline loops: CDR1 SEHNR, CDR2 FQNEAQ (reference sequence). Losses at the gene ends were 6 bases for V and 5 bases for J; bases not matched to a gene: 3. The CDR3 coding sequence is TGTGCCAGCAGGTGGACAGGGGGTACCGGGGAGCTGTTTTTT. It yields the protein CASRWTGGTGELFF.

The rearrangement links TRBV6-5 to TRBJ2-4, with TRBD2 matching over 10 bases. This CDR3 is built from 13 residues. CDR1 and CDR2 (germline): MNHEY, SVGAGI. V was pared by 7 bases and J by 11 bases, with 8 bases of the junction left unmatched. The CDR3 sequence is CASKISGGFVQYF. The CDR3 coding sequence is TGTGCCAGCAAAATTAGCGGGGGGTTCGTTCAGTACTTC.

CDR3 sequence: CASSQANWGDTQYF. CDR3 DNA: TGCGCCAGCAGCCAAGCTAACTGGGGAGATACGCAGTATTTT. This sequence joins TRBV4-1 and TRBJ2-3; D is unclear. This CDR3 comprises 14 residues. Germline V gene sequence: CDR1 MGHRA, CDR2 YSYEKL. Between the trimmed V and J ends, which lost 1 base and 5 bases, there was a span of 10 bases.